This T cell receptor beta chain was observed in a study of blood T cells in healthy people across ages (dated by TCRdb to 2014 to 2015). The study in broad terms: Template switching captured roughly one uniquely barcoded TCR beta cDNA molecule per two T cells in model experiments. Using deep sequencing normalized with unique cDNA molecular identifiers, the study measured how TCR beta repertoire diversity changes with age. The donors were divided into four age groups: young (average approximately 17 years), middle-aged (about 40), aged (62) and long-lived (82). To avoid experimental bias, donors of different ages were spread randomly across the sequencing lanes. Two additional independent replicas of 1 million unique cDNA reads from the same blood draw were analyzed for two donors (one aged 18 to 29 and one aged 80 or older).

The CDR3 covers 15 residues, taking in both the cysteine and the phenylalanine. Here the CDR3 DNA is all that survives: 45 bases in frame from base 1. Trimming costs V 1 base and J 0 bases, and their ends lie 13 bases apart. The germline V gene gives CDR1 as SQVTM and CDR2 as ANQGSEA. Remarks on this clonotype: Its binding antigen is unknown. Per-base quality was not reported, and no clone a single base away is much larger than it.

The roughly 39 donors, aged roughly 6 to 100 years, were systemically healthy Caucasian individuals from Russia. Each donor gave 9 to 10 milliliters of peripheral blood, collected into EDTA-treated Vacutainer tubes. Ficoll-Paque density-gradient centrifugation was used to isolate PBMCs, with at least 7 million per sample. Total RNA was extracted from PBMCs with Trizol reagent, with at least 5.5 micrograms obtained per sample. For every donor, flow cytometry on a PBMC aliquot measured the percentage of naive CD45RAhigh/CD27high T cells. Results and caveats for the whole study, not just this receptor: Estimates of total diversity based on one million sequenced T cells were regarded as lower bounds and as underestimates. Observed TCR beta diversity correlated strongly with the percentage of naive T cells measured by flow cytometry. The CMV infection status of donors was not known, potentially confounding age-related changes in expanded clonotypes. Conclusive comparison of naive and antigen-experienced compartments was prevented by the profiling of bulk unsorted PBMCs. The long-lived group showed more naive CD4+ T cells, fewer expanded clones and increased TCR diversity than the aged group, suggesting age selection. As age increased, observed TCR beta diversity per million T cells dropped in a roughly linear way, and a significant reduction was already evident by age roughly 40.

Library preparation was by 5' RACE. Instrument on record: Illumina HiSeq 2500. A second PCR of roughly 7 to 11 cycles was performed with a sample-barcoded 5' primer and a J-beta primer mix. Each TCR beta cDNA molecule received a unique molecular identifier from a template-switch 5' adaptor carrying 12 random nucleotides. Each sample yielded at least 3 million CDR3-containing paired-end reads. First-strand cDNA was synthesized from all RNA with the Mint cDNA synthesis kit, primed by a TRBC-specific oligonucleotide. After uracil-DNA glycosylase treatment, a first 18-cycle PCR used universal primers M1SS and BC2_uni_R on all cDNA. The authors processed their data as follows. For normalization, 1 million high-quality reads were randomly selected from each sample, with every read carrying a distinct molecular identifier. Reads with shared molecular identifiers were discarded instead of being binned into consensus sequences. MiTCR, with a Q25 quality threshold and the strictest error-elimination algorithm, was used for CDR3 identification, clonotype clustering and error correction. Lower-bound total TCR beta diversity was estimated with a nonparametric unseen species model using Euler transformation. In-frame beta chains were kept once TCRdb had trimmed the public reads at Q25 with fastp and called clones with MiXCR. Rows with a matching CDR3 protein are joined into one entry that keeps the most common DNA and genes. These V and J calls are TCRdb output, not the study's own analysis. For this sample the table gives 1.5 million to 2 million distinct CDR3 sequences, of which over 25% were detected only once. Approximately 7.7% of the sample rests with the top ten.

The sequence was obtained from a woman aged 25 to 39 in good health. The sequence joins TRBV29-1 to TRBJ2-7; a tentative D match to TRBD2 spans 7 bases. The sample was blood. The DNA sequence is given as TGCAGCGTTGAAGTTCGGCGGGGGCCCTCCTACGAGCAGTACTTC. It translates as CSVEVRRGPSYEQYF.